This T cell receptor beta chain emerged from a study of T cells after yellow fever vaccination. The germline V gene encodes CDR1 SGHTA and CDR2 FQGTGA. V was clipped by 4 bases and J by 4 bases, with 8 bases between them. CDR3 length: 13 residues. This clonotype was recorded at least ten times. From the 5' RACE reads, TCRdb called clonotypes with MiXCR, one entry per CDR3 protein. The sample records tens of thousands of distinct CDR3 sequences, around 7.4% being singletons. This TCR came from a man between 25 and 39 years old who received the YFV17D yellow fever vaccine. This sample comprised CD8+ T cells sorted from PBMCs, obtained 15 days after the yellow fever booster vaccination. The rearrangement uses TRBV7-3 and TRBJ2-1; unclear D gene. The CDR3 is CASSSLGYNEQFF. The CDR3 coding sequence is TGTGCCAGCAGCTCCCTCGGATACAATGAGCAGTTCTTC.